The rows below give T cell receptor beta chains drawn from one sample of a study of blood T cell repertoires in COVID-19. Clones were sequenced by immunoSEQ multiplex PCR, and TCRdb holds only the in-frame ones, with some missing. The sample yields 100,000 or so clones, 82% seen once. The sample was peripheral blood. Receptors originate from a woman of 80 years or more with acute or convalescent COVID-19. CDR3s include the opening cysteine and the closing phenylalanine or tryptophan. D genes are given only for firm matches. Some rows have no size entry. The others give once, few or many, or a class for an expanded clone.

v_gene	abundance	j_gene	d_gene	CDR3nt	CDR3aa
TRBV28	.	TRBJ1-5	TRBD1	TGTGCCAGCAGTTTATCTGACAGGGGAGGGGGTTATAGCAATCAGCCCCAGCATTTT	CASSLSDRGGGYSNQPQHF
TRBV7-2	.	TRBJ1-6	TRBD1	TGTGCCAGCAGCCCGACCGGGACAGTGAATTCACCCCTCCACTTT	CASSPTGTVNSPLHF
TRBV27	.	TRBJ2-3	.	TGTGCCAGCAGTTTATTTGGACTGGCAGATACGCAGTATTTT	CASSLFGLADTQYF
TRBV3-1/TRBV3-2	.	TRBJ1-2	.	TGTGCCAGCAGCCCGAGAGCGGGGAGCTCCTATGGCTACACCTTC	CASSPRAGSSYGYTF
TRBV28	.	TRBJ1-5	.	TGTGCCAGCGCACAAACAGGAAGTCGCAATCAGCCCCAGCATTTT	CASAQTGSRNQPQHF
TRBV19	few	TRBJ1-1	.	TGTGCCAGTTTATACAGGGCCATGAACACTGAAGCTTTCTTT	CASLYRAMNTEAFF
TRBV5-1	.	TRBJ2-1	.	TGCGCCAGCAGCTTGTACCCGGGAGTCTCCTACAATGAGCAGTTCTTC	CASSLYPGVSYNEQFF
TRBV24-1	.	TRBJ2-1	TRBD2	TGTGCCACCATGCGAGCCGGGACTAGCGGGAGTAATGAGCAGTTCTTC	CATMRAGTSGSNEQFF
TRBV10-3	once	TRBJ2-7	TRBD1	TGTGCCATCAGTGTATTACAGGGGGCTTACGAGCAGTACTTC	CAISVLQGAYEQYF
TRBV24-1	.	TRBJ2-3	.	TGTGCCACCAGTGATAGCTCCGGACGGTCCTGGACTAGCACAGATACGCAGTATTTT	CATSDSSGRSWTSTDTQYF
TRBV2	once	TRBJ1-1	.	TGTGCCAGCATGAGGGAAACTGAAGCTTTCTTT	CASMRETEAFF
TRBV21-1	.	TRBJ2-1	.	TGTGCCAACTCACAGGGGACTTACAATGAGCAGTTCTTC	CANSQGTYNEQFF
TRBV3-1/TRBV3-2	.	TRBJ2-5	TRBD1	TGTGCCAGCACAAACGACAGGGCGGGAGAGACCCAGTACTTC	CASTNDRAGETQYF
TRBV5-4	.	TRBJ1-2	.	TGTGCCAGCAGCTTTGTCCCCGTCTATGGCTACACCTTC	CASSFVPVYGYTF
TRBV10-2	.	TRBJ2-7	TRBD2	TGCGCCAGCATTCGACCCATGGCGAGCGGGACCTACGAGCAGTACTTC	CASIRPMASGTYEQYF
TRBV29-1	few	TRBJ1-1	TRBD1	TGCAGCGTTAAGGACAGGGGGCGGGTAACTGAAGCTTTCTTT	CSVKDRGRVTEAFF
TRBV5-1	.	TRBJ2-5	.	TGCGCCAGCAGTTCAGGACAGAAAGAGACCCAGTACTTC	CASSSGQKETQYF
TRBV19	.	TRBJ2-7	.	TGTGCCAGTAGTTCATCAGGGGTTGTCTACGAGCAGTACTTC	CASSSSGVVYEQYF
TRBV6-2/TRBV6-3	once	TRBJ1-1	TRBD1	TGTGCCAGCAGCCGCGGGGACAGGGGAGGCACTGAAGCTTTCTTT	CASSRGDRGGTEAFF
TRBV2	.	TRBJ2-1	.	TGTGCCAGCAGTTGGCGGTGGGACAATGAGCAGTTCTTC	CASSWRWDNEQFF
TRBV28	.	TRBJ2-5	TRBD2	TGTGCCGTCGGGAGGGAGACCCAGTACTTC	CAVGRETQYF
TRBV5-8	.	TRBJ2-1	.	TGTGCCAGCAGCTTGGGGTCGGGAGTGAGGTACAATGAGCAGTTCTTC	CASSLGSGVRYNEQFF
TRBV5-6	once	TRBJ1-6	TRBD1	TGTGCCAGCGGACAGGGAGACCATAATTCACCCCTCCACTTT	CASGQGDHNSPLHF
TRBV14	.	TRBJ2-2	.	TGTGCCAGCAATACCGCGGGAAGCTCTACCGGGGAGCTGTTTTTT	CASNTAGSSTGELFF
TRBV5-4	.	TRBJ2-2	.	TGTGCCAGCAGCCCCCACACAAGGGGTAGTAGTGCCGGGGAGCTGTTTTTT	CASSPHTRGSSAGELFF
TRBV4-1	.	TRBJ1-2	.	TGCGCCAGCAGCCAGTCAGGACAGATTAACTATGGCTACACCTTC	CASSQSGQINYGYTF
TRBV27	.	TRBJ2-2	.	TGTGCCAGCAGTTTTGGGGGGTACACCGGGGAGCTGTTTTTT	CASSFGGYTGELFF
TRBV28	.	TRBJ2-7	TRBD2	TGTGCCAGCAGAACTAGCGGGAGGCAATACGAGCAGTACTTC	CASRTSGRQYEQYF
TRBV11-3	.	TRBJ1-1	.	TGTGCCAGCAGCTCACCAACAGGGTTTATTGAAGCTTTCTTT	CASSSPTGFIEAFF
TRBV5-6	.	TRBJ1-5	.	TGTGCCAGCAGCTCGTATCCTGACAGGTTTCGCAATCAGCCCCAGCATTTT	CASSSYPDRFRNQPQHF
TRBV27	.	TRBJ1-2	TRBD1	TGTGCCAGCCCGGTCGGGCAGGGGGGATCCACCTTC	CASPVGQGGSTF
TRBV4-2	.	TRBJ2-7	TRBD2	TGTGCCAGCAGCCAAGGGCGGGCGGGAGGCCATAGGGAGCAGTACTTC	CASSQGRAGGHREQYF
TRBV30	.	TRBJ2-5	.	TGTGCCTGGAGTGTACCCCCTAGCCGGAAAGAGACCCAGTACTTC	CAWSVPPSRKETQYF
TRBV19	.	TRBJ1-2	.	TGTGCCAGTAGTATATTGGCAACCTATGGCTACACCTTC	CASSILATYGYTF
TRBV5-4	.	TRBJ2-2	.	TGTGCCAGCAGCTCGAATAGTAACACCGGGGAGCTGTTTTTT	CASSSNSNTGELFF
TRBV7-2	.	TRBJ1-5	.	TGTGCCAGCAGCTTACGAGGGTTGGAGCCCCAGCATTTT	CASSLRGLEPQHF
TRBV19	.	TRBJ1-2	.	TGTGCCAGTAGTATAGCTACGGGGTCCCCCCTCGGCTACACCTTC	CASSIATGSPLGYTF
TRBV5-1	.	TRBJ2-3	.	TGCGCCAGCAGCTTGGACGGGTCCAGCACAGATACGCAGTATTTT	CASSLDGSSTDTQYF
TRBV9	few	TRBJ2-1	TRBD2	TGTGCCAGCAGCGTAGGAACTAGCGGAGACAATGAGCAGTTCTTC	CASSVGTSGDNEQFF
TRBV7-2	.	TRBJ2-1	TRBD2	TGTGCCAGCAGCGCAATCTCGGGGACTAAGAATGAGCAGTTCTTC	CASSAISGTKNEQFF
TRBV27	.	TRBJ2-7	TRBD1	TGTGCCAGCAGTTCCATCGGGACAGGGGATTACGAGCAGTACTTC	CASSSIGTGDYEQYF
TRBV5-5	.	TRBJ2-1	.	TGTGCCAGCAGCTCCCGGACTATAGAGGGATACAATGAGCAGTTCTTC	CASSSRTIEGYNEQFF
TRBV11-2	.	TRBJ2-1	TRBD2	TGTGCCAGCCTTGGGACTAGCGGGAGGGAGCAGTTCTTC	CASLGTSGREQFF
TRBV29-1	.	TRBJ1-1	.	TGCAGCGTGGAAGGGGTGGGGGCTAGCTCTGAAGCTTTCTTT	CSVEGVGASSEAFF
TRBV25-1	few	TRBJ1-4	TRBD1	TGTGCCAGCAGCATTGGACAGGGCCCGCGAGGAGAAAAACTGTTTTTT	CASSIGQGPRGEKLFF
TRBV28	.	TRBJ1-6	.	TGTGCCAGCAGACTATCGGGGGGCTCCTATAATTCACCCCTCCACTTT	CASRLSGGSYNSPLHF
TRBV25-1	once	TRBJ2-3	TRBD1	TGTGCCAGCAGTGTGTACAGGGGAGTTGATACGCAGTATTTT	CASSVYRGVDTQYF
TRBV2	.	TRBJ2-1	TRBD2	TGTGCCAGCAGTGGGGGACTAGCCTACAATGAGCAGTTCTTC	CASSGGLAYNEQFF
TRBV19	.	TRBJ2-1	.	TGTGCCAGTAGTATCACGGGTGAGCAGTTCTTC	CASSITGEQFF
TRBV28	.	TRBJ2-6	.	TGTGCCAGCAAAGGAGGGAGCTCTGGGGCCAACGTCCTGACTTTC	CASKGGSSGANVLTF
TRBV27	.	TRBJ2-2	.	TGTGCCAGCAGCGGGGCCTCACAGGGTCGAGCCGGGGAGCTGTTTTTT	CASSGASQGRAGELFF
TRBV2	.	TRBJ1-5	TRBD1	TGTGCCAGCAGGGGTGGGACAGATCGCAATCAGCCCCAGCATTTT	CASRGGTDRNQPQHF
TRBV12-5	.	TRBJ2-6	TRBD2	TGTGCTAGTGGTTTGGTACTCACTAGCGGGAGCTCTGGGGCCAACGTCCTGACTTTC	CASGLVLTSGSSGANVLTF
TRBV19	.	TRBJ1-2	.	TGTGCCAGTAGTATATCAGCAGGGCGAGGCTATGGCTACACCTTC	CASSISAGRGYGYTF
TRBV3-1/TRBV3-2	.	TRBJ1-2	TRBD1	TGTGCCAGCAGCCTCCGGGACAGGGGTGGCTACACCTTC	CASSLRDRGGYTF